One sample yielded the 10 T cell receptor beta chains listed below, sequenced in a study of T-cell reconstitution after alpha-beta-depleted transplantation in children listed by TCRdb under 2016. The treatment or condition label, as the study defines it: allogeneic hematopoietic cell transplantation with graft depleted of TCRalphabeta T cells and CD19 B cells. The method was PCR. The sequencing machine was an Illumina HiSeq 2500. TCR libraries were prepared with molecular barcoding, using unique molecular identifiers to normalize TCRbeta repertoire quantification. TCRdb handled the public reads itself, with Q25 trimming in fastp and clone calling in MiXCR, and kept productive beta chains. When rows share a CDR3 protein, they turn into one entry using the most common DNA and genes. In this sample the table shows approximately 800,000 distinct CDR3 sequences, under 20% of which occur a single time. The ten biggest clones cover about 5% of the sample.

This material consisted of PBMCs, mostly from graft donor cells, taken 360 days after TCRalphabeta/CD19-depleted stem cell transplant. The source is a male patient younger than 18 who had a stem cell transplant for acute lymphoblastic leukemia, so the T cells may come from the graft donor.

This clonotype appeared many times. This sequence joins TRBV5-1 and TRBJ1-4; 9 nucleotides match TRBD1. V shed 2 bases, J shed 3 bases, and the junction held 2 bases outside the gene matches. The CDR3 runs to 15 residues. Looked up from germline, CDR1 is SGHRS and CDR2 is YFSETQ. CDR3 in DNA: TGCGCCAGCAGCTTCCGACAGGGGGCTAATGAAAAACTGTTTTTT. It encodes CASSFRQGANEKLFF.

This clonotype was picked up a small number of times. V gene TRBV12-3 or TRBV12-4 combines with J gene TRBJ2-1; no reliable D call. V was clipped by 5 bases and J by 5 bases, with 16 bases between them. The CDR3 contains 15 residues. The CDR3 DNA follows: TGTGCCAGCAGTCCCGGACGGAAACCCCACAATGAGCAGTTCTTC. It yields the protein CASSPGRKPHNEQFF.

This clonotype was seen at least ten times. The genes are TRBV7-8 and TRBJ2-3; 11 bases are a match to TRBD2. This CDR3 spans 19 amino acids. V lost 1 base to trimming and J lost 3 bases; unmatched junction nucleotides: 12. Germline V lookup: CDR1 SGHVS, CDR2 FQNEAQ. CDR3 coding DNA: TGTGCCAGCAGCTTAGGGTTCCCCACTAGCGGGAGATGGACAGATACGCAGTATTTT. Its translation: CASSLGFPTSGRWTDTQYF. Based on the CDR3 plus reference TRBV7-8 and TRBJ2-3, the full variable domain is GAGVSQSPRYKVAKRGQDVALRCDPISGHVSLFWYQQALGQGPEFLTYFQNEAQLDKSGLPSDRFFAERPEGSVSTLKIQRTQQEDSAVYLCASSLGFPTSGRWTDTQYFGPGTRLTVL.

This clonotype was seen more than once but under ten times. This rearrangement joins TRBV20-1 to TRBJ1-5; D not resolved. The V and J ends lost 0 bases and 9 bases respectively, with 15 bases between them. The CDR3 extends over 14 amino acids. Germline-derived CDR1 and CDR2 are DFQATT and SNEGSKA (reference sequence). CDR3 nucleotide sequence: TGCAGTGCTAGAGATCACCGCCTAACGCGGCCCCAGCATTTT. This gives the protein CSARDHRLTRPQHF.

This clonotype was seen many times. This chain uses TRBV20-1 with TRBJ1-4, with TRBD1 as a possible D gene (6 bases). V was clipped by 1 base and J by 6 bases, with 12 bases between them. The length of the CDR3 is 14 residues. Looked up from germline, CDR1 is DFQATT and CDR2 is SNEGSKA (reference sequence). The CDR3 DNA reads TGCAGTGCTAGAGTGGGGGGCGGAGATGAAAAACTGTTTTTT. Protein product: CSARVGGGDEKLFF.

This chain joins TRBV28 and TRBJ1-3; D gene unclear. The ends were cut back, 8 bases at V and 0 bases at J, with 14 bases in the middle. The CDR3 contains 15 residues. CDR1 and CDR2 (germline): MDHEN, SYDVKM. In DNA, the CDR3 is TGTGCCAGCGGCCCCGGCCTCCACTCTGGAAACACCATATATTTT. Its protein product is CASGPGLHSGNTIYF.

The genes are TRBV29-1 and TRBJ2-2, with TRBD1 as a possible D gene (6 bases). The CDR3 covers 13 residues. The germline V gene has CDR1 SQVTM and CDR2 ANQGSEA. Trimming left V 7 bases short and J 0 bases short, with 9 bases between. The chain's CDR3 is CSGTGSNTGELFF. CDR3 DNA sequence: TGCAGCGGTACAGGGTCGAACACCGGGGAGCTGTTTTTT.

The chain couples TRBV5-1 to TRBJ2-7; 10 bases are shared with TRBD2. The CDR3 length is 16 residues. Germline lookup yields CDR1 SGHRS and CDR2 YFSETQ. V shed 0 bases, J shed 4 bases, and the junction held 7 bases outside the gene matches. CDR3 sequence reads: CASSLGLAGSTYEQYF. The CDR3 region has the DNA TGCGCCAGCAGCTTGGGACTAGCGGGCTCTACGTACGAGCAGTACTTC. The full variable domain, its missing parts supplied by reference TRBV5-1 and TRBJ2-7, is KAGVTQTPRYLIKTRGQQVTLSCSPISGHRSVSWYQQTPGQGLQFLFEYFSETQRNKGNFPGRFSGRQFSNSRSEMNVSTLELGDSALYLCASSLGLAGSTYEQYFGPGTRLTVT.

This clonotype was observed many times. This chain links TRBV29-1 with TRBJ2-3; D not resolved. The CDR3 sequence is 11 residues long. Germline V gene lookup returns CDR1 SQVTM and CDR2 ANQGSEA. Trimming stripped 6 bases from V and 2 bases from J, with 6 bases between. This CDR3 reads CSVDITDTQYF. The CDR3 DNA is TGCAGCGTCGATATCACAGATACGCAGTATTTT.

This clonotype was detected only a few times. CDR3 sequence (DNA): TGTGCCAGCTCACCACCCGGGACAATCAAAAACATTCAGTACTTC. Residues: CASSPPGTIKNIQYF. V gene TRBV18 combines with J gene TRBJ2-4; tentatively, D is TRBD1 (6 bases). Germline values: CDR1 KGHSH, CDR2 LQKENI. The germline V and J ends were trimmed by 0 bases and 3 bases, with 9 bases remaining between them. The CDR3 is 15 residues long.